The TCR beta chain described here comes from a study of post-analysis software for immune sequencing data. Study results and limitations: Compared with controls, patients had more of about 5 TRBV segments, including TRBV5-6, TRBV5-1 and TRBV20-1.

As to this clonotype: Antigen unknown.

TCR beta cDNA libraries included unique molecular identifiers. With roughly 0.9 to 10 million T cells as the source, a few hundred thousand cDNA molecules resulted. One entry per CDR3 protein, called by TCRdb with MiXCR from the PCR reads. The sample consists of 600,000 to 700,000 distinct CDR3 sequences, about 60% of them appearing once. The CDR3 is made up of 14 amino acids. With 6 bases clipped from V and 6 bases from J, the junction kept 5 bases outside the gene matches. Germline V gene sequence: CDR1 MNHNS, CDR2 SASEGT. The TCR originated in a girl aged 2-10 years with multiple sclerosis. Sequenced material: blood. The chain has TRBV6-1 and TRBJ1-4, with TRBD1 identical over 9 bases. CDR3 nucleotide sequence: TGTGCCAGCAGGACAGGGGGAAGGCATGAAAAACTGTTTTTT. This gives the protein CASRTGGRHEKLFF.